A selection of T cell receptor beta chains follows, all from one sample in a study of cytomegalovirus exposure and HLA in healthy donors. TCRdb keeps only in-frame clones here, not all; method: immunoSEQ multiplex PCR. The data hold 100,000 to 150,000 clones, with more than 60% observed a single time. The sample was PBMCs. The receptors stem from a woman between 40 and 50 years old in good health and CMV-seropositive. The conserved cysteine and the conserved F or W are not part of the CDR3 here. Fields, in order: V gene, J gene, CDR3 protein.

V: TRBV11-3; J: TRBJ2-2; CDR3: ASSSGGIITGELF
V: TRBV12-1; J: TRBJ1-1; CDR3: ASSWDSSEAF
V: TRBV6-1; J: TRBJ2-3; CDR3: ASSEGAGTDTQY
V: TRBV2; J: TRBJ2-5; CDR3: ASSDGRVQETQY
V: TRBV5-1; J: TRBJ2-5; CDR3: ASSLSEAGGLETQY
V: TRBV29-1; J: TRBJ1-4; CDR3: SVILGTGINEKLF
V: TRBV5-5; J: TRBJ2-7; CDR3: ASSLITAYEQY
V: TRBV5-6; J: TRBJ2-3; CDR3: ASSHTSGRSTDTQY
V: TRBV6-1; J: TRBJ2-7; CDR3: ASSLQTGGYEQY
V: TRBV9; J: TRBJ1-1; CDR3: ASSGMGGAAEAF
V: TRBV5-1; J: TRBJ1-4; CDR3: ASSPNSQGGGEKLF
V: TRBV18; J: TRBJ2-7; CDR3: ASSSTGQGAVEQY
V: TRBV5-1; J: TRBJ2-5; CDR3: ASSPGTGVVGTQY
V: TRBV7-6; J: TRBJ2-7; CDR3: ASSEQPGLASYEQY
V: TRBV5-1; J: TRBJ1-1; CDR3: ASSYMGQGHTEAF
V: TRBV28; J: TRBJ2-1; CDR3: ASSSPGLPGNEQF
V: TRBV7-2; J: TRBJ2-7; CDR3: ASSFGGSYYEQY
V: TRBV6-1; J: TRBJ2-7; CDR3: ASSGRGTGLASDYEQY
V: TRBV5-5; J: TRBJ1-5; CDR3: ASSRDRGNQPQH